One T cell receptor beta chain is described in this entry. The record originates from a study of control samples from healthy donors and cancer patients. Measured with immunoSEQ multiplex PCR; TCRdb has only the in-frame clones, and not every one. The sample carries about 120,000 clones, approximately 89% recorded once. This CDR3 is 15 amino acids long. With 5 bases removed from V and 0 bases from J, the gap between germline ends came to 13 bases. In germline, CDR1 is SGHTA, CDR2 FQGNSA. Sequencing was done on a sample of blood. This chain uses TRBV7-2 with TRBJ1-1, with unresolved D. The sequence came from a man aged 40-49 years in good health. CDR3 loop: CASSPRARMNTEAFF. CDR3 coding DNA: TGTGCCAGCAGCCCCCGAGCGAGGATGAACACTGAAGCTTTCTTT.